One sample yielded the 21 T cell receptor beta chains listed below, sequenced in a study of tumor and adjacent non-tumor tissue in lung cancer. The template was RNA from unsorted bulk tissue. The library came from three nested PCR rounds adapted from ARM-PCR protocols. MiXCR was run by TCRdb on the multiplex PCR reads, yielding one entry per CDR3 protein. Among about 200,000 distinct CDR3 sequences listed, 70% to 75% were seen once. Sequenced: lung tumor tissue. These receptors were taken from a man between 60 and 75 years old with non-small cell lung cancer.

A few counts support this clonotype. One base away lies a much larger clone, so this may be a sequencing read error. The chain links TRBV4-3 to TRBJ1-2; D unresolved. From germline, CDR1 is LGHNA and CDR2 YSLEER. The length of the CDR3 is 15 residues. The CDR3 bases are TGCGCCAGCAACCAAGTATTGGGGAGGAACTATGGCTACACCTTC. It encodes CASNQVLGRNYGYTF.

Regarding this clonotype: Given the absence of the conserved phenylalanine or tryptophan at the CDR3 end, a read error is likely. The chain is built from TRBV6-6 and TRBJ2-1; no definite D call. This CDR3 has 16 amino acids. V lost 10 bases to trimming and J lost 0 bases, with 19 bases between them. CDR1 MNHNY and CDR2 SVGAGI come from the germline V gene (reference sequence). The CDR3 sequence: CANIPGSTLSYNEQFS. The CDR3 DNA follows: TGTGCCAACATCCCTGGCAGCACCCTCTCCTACAATGAGCAGTTCTCC.

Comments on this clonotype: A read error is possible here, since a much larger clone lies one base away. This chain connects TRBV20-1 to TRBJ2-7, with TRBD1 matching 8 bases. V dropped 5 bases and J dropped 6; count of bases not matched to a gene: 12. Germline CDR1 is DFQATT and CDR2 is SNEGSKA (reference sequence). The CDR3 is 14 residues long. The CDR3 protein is CSAHAGTGLFEQYF. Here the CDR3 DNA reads TGCAGTGCTCACGCCGGGACAGGCTTGTTCGAGCAGTACTTC.

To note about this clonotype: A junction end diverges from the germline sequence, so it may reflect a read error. For the CDR3, the DNA is TGCACCAGCAACCAGCATCATAGCGGGGAAACCTACGAGCAGTACTTC. Residues: CTSNQHHSGETYEQYF. V and J are TRBV4-1 and TRBJ2-7; TRBD2 aligns across 8 bases. Germline V CDR1 and CDR2: MGHRA, YSYEKL. The CDR3 covers 16 residues.

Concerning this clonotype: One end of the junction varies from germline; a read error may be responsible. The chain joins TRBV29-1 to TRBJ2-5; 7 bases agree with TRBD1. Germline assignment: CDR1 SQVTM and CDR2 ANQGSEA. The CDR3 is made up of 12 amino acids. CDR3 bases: TGCAGCGTTGGAGGGACAGCGGAGACCCAGTCCTTC. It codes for CSVGGTAETQSF.

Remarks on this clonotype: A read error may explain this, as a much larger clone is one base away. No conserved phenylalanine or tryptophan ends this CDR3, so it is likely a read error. The CDR3 bases are TGTGCCAGCAGTGGACTAGCGGGAGCGGGCACCGGGGAGCTGTTTTAT. This sequence encodes CASSGLAGAGTGELFY. This sequence joins TRBV12-3 or TRBV12-4 and TRBJ2-2; TRBD2 agrees at 13 bases. The CDR3 has 16 amino acids. With 5 bases clipped from V and 4 bases from J, the junction kept 4 bases outside the gene matches.

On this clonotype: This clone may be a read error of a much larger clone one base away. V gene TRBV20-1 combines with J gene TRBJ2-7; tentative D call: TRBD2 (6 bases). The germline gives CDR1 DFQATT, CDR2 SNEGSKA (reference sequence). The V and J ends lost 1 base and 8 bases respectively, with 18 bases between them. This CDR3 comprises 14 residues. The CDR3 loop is CSARVGGKGLKQYF. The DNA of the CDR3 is TGCAGTGCTAGAGTGGGCGGGAAGGGTCTCAAGCAGTACTTC.

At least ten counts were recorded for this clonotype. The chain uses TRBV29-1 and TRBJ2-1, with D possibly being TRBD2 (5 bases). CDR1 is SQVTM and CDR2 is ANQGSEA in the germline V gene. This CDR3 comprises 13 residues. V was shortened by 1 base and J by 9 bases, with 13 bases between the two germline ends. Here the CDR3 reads CSVEGGRRSEQFF. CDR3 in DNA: TGCAGCGTTGAAGGAGGTCGGAGGAGTGAGCAGTTCTTC.

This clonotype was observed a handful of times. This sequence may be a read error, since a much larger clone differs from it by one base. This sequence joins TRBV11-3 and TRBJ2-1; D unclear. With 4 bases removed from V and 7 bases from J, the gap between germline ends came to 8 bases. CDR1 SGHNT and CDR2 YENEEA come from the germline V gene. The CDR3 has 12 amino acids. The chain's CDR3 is CASSWWGNEQFF. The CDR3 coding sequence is TGTGCCAGCAGCTGGTGGGGAAATGAGCAGTTCTTC.

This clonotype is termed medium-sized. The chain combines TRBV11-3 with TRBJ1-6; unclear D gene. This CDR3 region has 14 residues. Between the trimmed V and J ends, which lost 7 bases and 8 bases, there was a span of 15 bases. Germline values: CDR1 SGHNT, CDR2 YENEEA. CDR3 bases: TGTGCCAGCACCCGGACGGCGGGAGATTCACCCCTCCACTTT. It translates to CASTRTAGDSPLHF.

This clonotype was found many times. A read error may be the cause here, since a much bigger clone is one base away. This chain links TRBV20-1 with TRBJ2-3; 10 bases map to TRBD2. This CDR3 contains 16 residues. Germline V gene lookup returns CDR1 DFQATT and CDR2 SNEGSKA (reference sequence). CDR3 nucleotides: TGCAGTGTTAGAGATCCGGCTAGCGGGAGTTCAGATACGCAGTATTTT. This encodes CSVRDPASGSSDTQYF.

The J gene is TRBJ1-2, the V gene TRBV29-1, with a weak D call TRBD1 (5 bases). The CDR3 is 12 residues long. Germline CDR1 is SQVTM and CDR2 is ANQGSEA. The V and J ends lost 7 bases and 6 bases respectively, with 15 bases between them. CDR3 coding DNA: TGCAGCGCTGTAAGGGACCAAAATGGCTACACCTTC. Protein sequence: CSAVRDQNGYTF.

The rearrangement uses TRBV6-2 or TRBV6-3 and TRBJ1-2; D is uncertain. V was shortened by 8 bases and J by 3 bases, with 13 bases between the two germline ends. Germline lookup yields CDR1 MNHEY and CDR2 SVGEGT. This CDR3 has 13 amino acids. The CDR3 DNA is TGTGCCAGCCGTCCGCAAGCGGACTATGGCTACACCTTC. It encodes CASRPQADYGYTF.

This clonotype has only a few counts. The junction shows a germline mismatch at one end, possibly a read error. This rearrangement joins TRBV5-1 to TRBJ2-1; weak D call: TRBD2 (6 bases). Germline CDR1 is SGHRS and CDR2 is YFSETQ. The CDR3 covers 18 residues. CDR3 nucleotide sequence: TGCGCCAGCATCTTGGGGCTAGGGGACTTCATCCTCTACAATGAGCAGTTCTTC. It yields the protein CASILGLGDFILYNEQFF.

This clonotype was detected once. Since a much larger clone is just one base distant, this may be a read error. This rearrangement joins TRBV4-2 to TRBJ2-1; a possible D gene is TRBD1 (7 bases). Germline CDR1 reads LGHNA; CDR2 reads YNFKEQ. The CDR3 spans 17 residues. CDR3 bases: TGTGCCAGCAGCCAGGAGACGACAGGGACTGGATACATTGAGCAGTTCTTC. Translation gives CASSQETTGTGYIEQFF.

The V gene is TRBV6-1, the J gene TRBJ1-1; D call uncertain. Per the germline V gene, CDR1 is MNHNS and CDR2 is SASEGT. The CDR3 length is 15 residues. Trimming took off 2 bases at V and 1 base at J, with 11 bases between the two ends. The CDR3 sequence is CASSECGVRNTEAFF. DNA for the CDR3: TGTGCCAGCAGTGAATGTGGGGTCAGGAACACTGAAGCTTTCTTT.

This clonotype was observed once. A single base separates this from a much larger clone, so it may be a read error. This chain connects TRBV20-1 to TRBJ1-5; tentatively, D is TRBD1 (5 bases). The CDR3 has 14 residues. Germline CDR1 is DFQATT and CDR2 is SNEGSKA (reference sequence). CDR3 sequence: CSARDRGGNQSQHF. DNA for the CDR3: TGCAGTGCTAGAGATAGGGGCGGCAATCAGTCCCAGCATTTT.

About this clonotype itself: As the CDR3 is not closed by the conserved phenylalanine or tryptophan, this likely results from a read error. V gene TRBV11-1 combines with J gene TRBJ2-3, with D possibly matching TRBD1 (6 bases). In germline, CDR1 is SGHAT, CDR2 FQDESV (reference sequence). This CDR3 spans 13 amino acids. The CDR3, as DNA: TGTGCCAGCAGCTTCAGGGGTACAGATACCCAGTATTCT. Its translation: CASSFRGTDTQYS.

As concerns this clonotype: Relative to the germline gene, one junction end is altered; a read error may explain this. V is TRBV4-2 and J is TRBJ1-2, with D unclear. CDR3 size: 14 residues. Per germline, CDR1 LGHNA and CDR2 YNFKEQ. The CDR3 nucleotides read TGTGCCAGCACCCAAGACTCTACAAACTATGGCTACACCTTC. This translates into CASTQDSTNYGYTF.

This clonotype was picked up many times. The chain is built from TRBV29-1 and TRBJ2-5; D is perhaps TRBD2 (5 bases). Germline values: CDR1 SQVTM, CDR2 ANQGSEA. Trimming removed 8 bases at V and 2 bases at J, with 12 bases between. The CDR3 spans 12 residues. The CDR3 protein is CSPWTVQETQYF. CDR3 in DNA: TGCAGCCCGTGGACTGTGCAAGAGACCCAGTACTTC.

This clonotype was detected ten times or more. CDR3 residues: CSAASGTSGLREQYF. The CDR3 bases are TGCAGTGCTGCTTCCGGGACTAGCGGTCTGAGGGAGCAGTACTTC. The chain couples TRBV20-1 to TRBJ2-7, with 11 nucleotides matching TRBD2. CDR1 is DFQATT, CDR2 SNEGSKA, per germline (reference sequence). J gave up 7 bases and V 5 bases, and 13 bases lay outside the gene matches. The CDR3 spans 15 residues.